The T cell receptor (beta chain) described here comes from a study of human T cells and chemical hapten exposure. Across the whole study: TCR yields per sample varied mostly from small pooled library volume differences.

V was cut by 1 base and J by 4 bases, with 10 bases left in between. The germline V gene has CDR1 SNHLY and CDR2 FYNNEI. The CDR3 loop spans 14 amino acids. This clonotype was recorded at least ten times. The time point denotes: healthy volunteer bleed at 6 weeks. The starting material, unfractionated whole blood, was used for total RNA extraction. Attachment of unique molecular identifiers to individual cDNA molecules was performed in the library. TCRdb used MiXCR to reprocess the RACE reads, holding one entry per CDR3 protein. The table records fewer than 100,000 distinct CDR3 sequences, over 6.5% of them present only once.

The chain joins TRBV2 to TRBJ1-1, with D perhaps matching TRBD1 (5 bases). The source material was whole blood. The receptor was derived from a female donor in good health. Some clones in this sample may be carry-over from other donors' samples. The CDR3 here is CASSEVGGSTEAFF. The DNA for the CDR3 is TGTGCCAGCAGTGAAGTCGGGGGGTCCACTGAAGCTTTCTTT. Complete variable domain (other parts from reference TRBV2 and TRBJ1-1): EPEVTQTPSHQVTQMGQEVILRCVPISNHLYFYWYRQILGQKVEFLVSFYNNEISEKSEIFDDQFSVERPDGSNFTLKIRSTKLEDSAMYFCASSEVGGSTEAFFGQGTRLTVV.